Included here is one TCR beta chain sequence, with context. The antigen remains unidentified. This entry comes from a study of OX40 agonist ivuxolimab in advanced cancers. Study information: Patients received the agonistic anti-OX40 (CD134) antibody ivuxolimab. Findings of the study overall: Averaging showed that CD8+ T cells had more expanded clones than CD4+ did.

Deletions cut 6 bases from V and 0 bases from J, with 15 bases between. The CDR3 runs to 16 residues. Per the germline V gene, CDR1 is SNHLY and CDR2 is FYNNEI. The repertoire was sequenced with immunoSEQ multiplex PCR; TCRdb's copy has only in-frame clones and lacks some. The data contain tens of thousands of clones, almost 85% of them seen just once; the ten biggest clones take up roughly 0.61%. Autoimmune disease history or systemic immunosuppression barred patients. The sequenced sample was CD4+ or CD8+ T cells sorted from blood, obtained in a trial of the OX40 agonist ivuxolimab. This TCR was sampled from an adult with an advanced solid tumor such as melanoma, head and neck, liver or kidney cancer. The J gene is TRBJ1-5, the V gene TRBV2; D call uncertain. In DNA form, the CDR3 reads TGTGCCAGCAGCCGAAGAGAGGGATATAGCAATCAGCCCCAGCATTTT. Encoded protein: CASSRREGYSNQPQHF.